A selection of T cell receptor beta chains follows, all from one sample in a study of T cell responses to AZD1222 COVID-19 vaccine. TCRdb's table, derived via immunoSEQ multiplex PCR, lists solely in-frame clones and lacks some. Of 57,000 or so clones listed, approximately 85% are singletons. The sequences come from peripheral blood, collected on day 0 of MenACWY control vaccination. Receptor source: an adult in good health. CDR3s include the opening cysteine and the closing phenylalanine or tryptophan.

v_gene: TRBV3-1/TRBV3-2
CDR3aa: CASSHTSGSNEQYF

v_gene: TRBV3-1/TRBV3-2
CDR3aa: CASSLTGGKAFF

v_gene: TRBV30
CDR3aa: CAWSGTGGPMETQYF

v_gene: TRBV7-9
CDR3aa: CASSRGNAETQYF

v_gene: TRBV7-9
CDR3aa: CASSLPEWGLAGNTIYF

v_gene: TRBV30
CDR3aa: CAWSMPSYNEQFF

v_gene: TRBV29-1
CDR3aa: CSVDGQGMNNEQFF

v_gene: TRBV28
CDR3aa: CASSSSWYTIYF

v_gene: TRBV6-1
CDR3aa: CASSQASGRAGYEQYF

v_gene: TRBV29-1
CDR3aa: CSVGRLAGGQETQYF

v_gene: TRBV7-8
CDR3aa: CASSLAGGSGFF

v_gene: TRBV5-6
CDR3aa: CASSRGTGVYGYTF

v_gene: TRBV10-3
CDR3aa: CAISAGPDRGEQFF

v_gene: TRBV2
CDR3aa: CASSITGGRETQYF

v_gene: TRBV28
CDR3aa: CASSLEFAEKLFF

v_gene: TRBV7-8
CDR3aa: CASSLVASSQGEQYF

v_gene: TRBV3-1/TRBV3-2
CDR3aa: CASSQDIPSGPRPLYTGELFF

v_gene: TRBV6-5
CDR3aa: CASRPGTPSPLHF

v_gene: TRBV4-1
CDR3aa: CASSQGQVNYGYTF

v_gene: TRBV7-6
CDR3aa: CASSLTKGCYQPQHF

v_gene: TRBV14
CDR3aa: CASSQVGYNEQFF

v_gene: TRBV10-2
CDR3aa: CASRGLADNEQFF

v_gene: TRBV4-1
CDR3aa: CASSQGRRAEVYEQYF

v_gene: TRBV5-1
CDR3aa: CASSSSGQTYNEQFF

v_gene: TRBV9
CDR3aa: CASSVRTTYNEQFF

v_gene: TRBV4-2
CDR3aa: CASSHPQGIPYNSPLHF

v_gene: TRBV4-1
CDR3aa: CASSPRLAGGPENYEQYF

v_gene: TRBV16
CDR3aa: CASSHLDTVYEQYF

v_gene: TRBV2
CDR3aa: CASRDSNQPQHF

v_gene: TRBV18
CDR3aa: CASSGRDSPWETQYF

v_gene: TRBV30
CDR3aa: CAWSVRGDQPQHF

v_gene: TRBV5-6
CDR3aa: CASSLRGGGVVGYEQYF

v_gene: TRBV5-1
CDR3aa: CASSSGYNEQFF

v_gene: TRBV5-1
CDR3aa: CASSPRTSGGGEQYF

v_gene: TRBV7-2
CDR3aa: CASSLGSGRTDTQYF

v_gene: TRBV19
CDR3aa: CASSPGRGQGDEQYF

v_gene: TRBV5-5
CDR3aa: CASSLEGLQGSGYTF

v_gene: TRBV29-1
CDR3aa: CSVEGARTGELFF

v_gene: TRBV6-2/TRBV6-3
CDR3aa: CASSYEGGPVDEQFF

v_gene: TRBV9
CDR3aa: CASSVAGAGLTDTQYF

v_gene: TRBV6-5
CDR3aa: CASTDTGGADTQYF

v_gene: TRBV10-2
CDR3aa: CATSKQGEDYGYTF

v_gene: TRBV30
CDR3aa: CAWSPGQQNTEAFF

v_gene: TRBV3-1/TRBV3-2
CDR3aa: CASSQLSGRAVEQYF

v_gene: TRBV9
CDR3aa: CASSVATSPNYGYTF

v_gene: TRBV19
CDR3aa: CASSPSGENQPQHF

v_gene: TRBV6-1
CDR3aa: CASSEGGLLSGEKLFF

v_gene: TRBV28
CDR3aa: CASSLSRYSGNTIYF

v_gene: TRBV28
CDR3aa: CASRRAGQPQHF